The next 4 T cell receptor beta chains were all read from a single sample in a study of tumour-infiltrating T cells in Burkitt lymphoma (dated by TCRdb to about 2020). The library was made by the immunoSEQ multiplex PCR assay. Not all clones reach the TCRdb copy of this immuneACCESS table, which keeps in-frame sequences only. Checked studies attribute under half of the gap to unresolved V genes and leave the rest unexplained. Recorded for this sample are 1,500 to 2,000 clones; almost 70% of them occurred a single time. The biggest ten clones account for around 40% of the sample. The material sequenced was tumor tissue. All receptors derive from a human donor with diffuse large B-cell lymphoma.

This clone has more than one count but fewer than ten. The CDR3 loop reads CASSLSGGYGYTF. The CDR3 DNA sequence: TGTGCCAGCAGTTTATCCGGAGGATATGGCTACACCTTC. This chain connects TRBV27 to TRBJ1-2; D unresolved. The V end was cut by 0 bases, the J end by 5 bases, with 7 bases between. Germline V lookup: CDR1 MNHEY, CDR2 SMNVEV (reference sequence). The CDR3 is 13 amino acids.

The rearrangement links TRBV19 to TRBJ1-2, with TRBD1 as a possible D gene (5 bases). The CDR3 totals 15 residues. CDR1 LNHDA and CDR2 SQIVND come from the germline V gene (reference sequence). The germline V and J ends were trimmed by 1 base and 4 bases, with 13 bases remaining between them. CDR3 sequence (DNA): TGTGCCAGTAGTATAGTGGCCACAGGTACCTATGGCTACACCTTC. Protein: CASSIVATGTYGYTF.

This clone was recorded a few times. The V and J genes are TRBV27 and TRBJ1-1; tentatively, D is TRBD1 (6 bases). The germline gives CDR1 MNHEY, CDR2 SMNVEV (reference sequence). The ends were cut back, 3 bases at V and 6 bases at J, with 17 bases in the middle. CDR3 length equals 15 residues. The DNA of the CDR3 is TGTGCCAGCAGTTTTTCAACACAGGGTCTCGCTGAAGCTTTCTTT. Its protein is CASSFSTQGLAEAFF.

In this sample, this clone turned up a few times. The chain combines TRBV4-1 with TRBJ1-2; D might be TRBD1 (6 bases). The CDR3 sequence is 15 residues long. Germline values: CDR1 MGHRA, CDR2 YSYEKL. V was clipped by 0 bases and J by 4 bases, with 12 bases between them. CDR3: CASSQERTAIYGYTF. The CDR3, as DNA: TGCGCCAGCAGCCAAGAAAGGACAGCTATCTATGGCTACACCTTC.